The clone carrying this T cell receptor (beta chain) was counted between two and nine times. Documented treatment: randomized to nivolumab then ipilimumab (arm A) or the reverse (arm B). None of the patients previously received DNA-damaging chemotherapy. Sorted cells were live CD3+CD8+, lacking CD19 and CD56, from PBMCs. Produced via immunoSEQ multiplex PCR; TCRdb's table is partial and in-frame only. The sample holds about 18,000 clones; 55% to 70% are singletons and the top ten take over 15%. Per the germline V gene, CDR1 is SEHNR and CDR2 is FQNEAQ (reference sequence). The CDR3 has 14 amino acids. V was clipped by 4 bases and J by 6 bases; unmatched bases: 8. The sample comes from a study of sequential checkpoint blockade in melanoma. About the research overall: First-line arms were nivolumab then ipilimumab, or the reverse, randomized 1:1. Maintenance nivolumab came after either treatment sequence.

Sequencing was performed on CD8+ T cells sorted from blood (inferred from file names), taken from a patient given nivolumab and ipilimumab in sequence. J is TRBJ1-1 and V is TRBV7-9, with 7 bases matching TRBD1. This TCR was sampled from a human donor with melanoma. The CDR3 is CASSYGQDNSEAFF. CDR3 coding DNA: TGTGCCAGCAGCTATGGACAGGATAACTCTGAAGCTTTCTTT.